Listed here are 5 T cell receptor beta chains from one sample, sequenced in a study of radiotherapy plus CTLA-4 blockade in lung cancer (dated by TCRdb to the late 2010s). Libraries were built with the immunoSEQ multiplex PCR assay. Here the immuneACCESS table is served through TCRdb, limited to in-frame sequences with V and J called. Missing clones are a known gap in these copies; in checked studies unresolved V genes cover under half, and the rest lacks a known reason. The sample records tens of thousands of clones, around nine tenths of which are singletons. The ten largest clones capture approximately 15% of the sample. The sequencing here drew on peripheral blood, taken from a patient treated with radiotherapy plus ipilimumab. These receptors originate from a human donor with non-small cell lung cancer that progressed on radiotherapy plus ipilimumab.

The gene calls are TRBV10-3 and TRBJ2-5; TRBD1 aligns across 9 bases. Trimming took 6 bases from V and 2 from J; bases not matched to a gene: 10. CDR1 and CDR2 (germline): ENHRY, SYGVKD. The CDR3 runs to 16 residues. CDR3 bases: TGTGCCATCAGACACTCCGTGGGACAGGGTCAAGAGACCCAGTACTTC. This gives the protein CAIRHSVGQGQETQYF.

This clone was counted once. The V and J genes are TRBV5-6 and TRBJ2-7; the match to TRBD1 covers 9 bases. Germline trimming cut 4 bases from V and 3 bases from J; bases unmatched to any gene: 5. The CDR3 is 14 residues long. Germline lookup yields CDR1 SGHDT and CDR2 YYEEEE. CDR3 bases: TGTGCCAGCAGCCGCGGACAGGGGTACTACGAGCAGTACTTC. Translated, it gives CASSRGQGYYEQYF.

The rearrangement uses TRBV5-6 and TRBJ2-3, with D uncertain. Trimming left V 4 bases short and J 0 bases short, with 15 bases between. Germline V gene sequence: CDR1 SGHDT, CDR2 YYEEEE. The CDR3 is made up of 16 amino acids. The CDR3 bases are TGTGCCAGCAGCCAAAACCCGACTCTTAGCACAGATACGCAGTATTTT. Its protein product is CASSQNPTLSTDTQYF.

The CDR3 loop reads CASSSENTEAFF. The CDR3, as DNA: TGTGCCAGCAGCTCGGAAAACACTGAAGCTTTCTTT. This rearrangement joins TRBV11-3 to TRBJ1-1; unclear D gene. Looked up from germline, CDR1 is SGHNT and CDR2 is YENEEA. Trimming removed 4 bases at V and 2 bases at J, with 5 bases between. This CDR3 spans 12 amino acids.

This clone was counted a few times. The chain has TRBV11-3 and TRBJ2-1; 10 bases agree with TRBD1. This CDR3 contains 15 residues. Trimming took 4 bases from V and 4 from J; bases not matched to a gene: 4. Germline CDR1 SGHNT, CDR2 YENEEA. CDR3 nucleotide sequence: TGTGCCAGCAGCTCACGGACAGGGGGGTACAATGAGCAGTTCTTC. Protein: CASSSRTGGYNEQFF.